A single sample gave rise to the 5 T cell receptor beta chains below, sequenced in a study of blood T cell repertoires in COVID-19. Generated by immunoSEQ multiplex PCR, the TCRdb table keeps only in-frame clones and is missing some. The sample lists fewer than 120,000 clones, 75% to 85% occurring once. The sample comprised peripheral blood. The source is a woman aged 55-70 years with acute or convalescent COVID-19.

V and J are TRBV29-1 and TRBJ1-1; the D gene is possibly TRBD1 (6 bases). The ends were cut back, 7 bases at V and 3 bases at J, with 15 bases in the middle. Germline values: CDR1 SQVTM, CDR2 ANQGSEA. This CDR3 has 13 amino acids. CDR3 region: CSARGGAHTEAFF. CDR3 coding DNA: TGCAGCGCCCGAGGGGGGGCGCACACTGAAGCTTTCTTT.

This clone was detected once. This chain uses TRBV5-1 with TRBJ2-5; D gene unclear. The V gene's germline CDR1 is SGHRS and CDR2 YFSETQ. The CDR3 is 13 amino acids. Trimming took off 4 bases at V and 5 bases at J, with 12 bases between the two ends. The CDR3 nucleotides read TGCGCCAGCAGCCACGGGTTAGACGAGACCCAGTACTTC. Amino acids: CASSHGLDETQYF.

V usage is TRBV5-4 and J usage is TRBJ2-1; unclear D gene. Trimming removed 0 bases from V and 7 bases from J, with 5 bases in between. From germline, CDR1 is SGHNT and CDR2 YYREEE (reference sequence). The CDR3 contains 12 residues. The CDR3 DNA follows: TGTGCCAGCAGCTTGGGGGCGAATGAGCAGTTCTTC. Residues: CASSLGANEQFF.

The V gene is TRBV30, the J gene TRBJ1-4; TRBD1 matches 10 bases. The CDR3 spans 14 residues. Germline CDR1 reads GTSNPN; CDR2 reads SVGIG (reference sequence). The J segment lost 8 bases and the V segment lost 6 bases, leaving 9 bases of the junction unmatched. CDR3 protein: CACPGGTGEEKLFF. CDR3 coding DNA: TGTGCCTGTCCTGGCGGGACAGGGGAAGAAAAACTGTTTTTT.

This chain links TRBV4-2 with TRBJ2-1, with 8 bases fitting TRBD2. Losses at the gene ends were 3 bases for V and 6 bases for J; bases not matched to a gene: 4. The germline V gene has CDR1 LGHNA and CDR2 YNFKEQ. CDR3 length equals 14 residues. The CDR3 sequence is CASSQFGGGNEQFF. In DNA form, the CDR3 reads TGTGCCAGCAGCCAGTTCGGGGGGGGCAATGAGCAGTTCTTC.